This TCR beta chain came from a study of T cells in Graves' hyperthyroidism and ophthalmopathy. Absence of ophthalmopathy progression within 18 months defined stable Graves' hyperthyroidism. V was pared by 1 base and J by 8 bases, with 10 bases between. Germline CDR1 is SGHTS and CDR2 is YDEGEE. This CDR3 is built from 13 residues. Study-wide results and limits: Ophthalmopathy was separated from stable hyperthyroidism by a 13 V-J model.

As to this clonotype: Its cognate antigen is unknown.

There were TCR beta CDR3 regions amplified from RNA transcripts. Carried out on the TCR CDR3, a first-round RT-PCR used the HTBI primer set. TCRdb used MiXCR to reprocess the multiplex PCR reads, holding one entry per CDR3 protein. The data show around 500,000 distinct CDR3 sequences, less than 15% seen once. The receptor was derived from a woman aged 40-49 years with Graves' hyperthyroidism. The specimen sequenced was blood. The genes are TRBV5-8 and TRBJ2-1, with a weak D call TRBD2 (5 bases). CDR3 bases: TGTGCCAGCAGCTTGAATAGCGTGGATGAGCAGTTCTTC. Amino acids: CASSLNSVDEQFF.